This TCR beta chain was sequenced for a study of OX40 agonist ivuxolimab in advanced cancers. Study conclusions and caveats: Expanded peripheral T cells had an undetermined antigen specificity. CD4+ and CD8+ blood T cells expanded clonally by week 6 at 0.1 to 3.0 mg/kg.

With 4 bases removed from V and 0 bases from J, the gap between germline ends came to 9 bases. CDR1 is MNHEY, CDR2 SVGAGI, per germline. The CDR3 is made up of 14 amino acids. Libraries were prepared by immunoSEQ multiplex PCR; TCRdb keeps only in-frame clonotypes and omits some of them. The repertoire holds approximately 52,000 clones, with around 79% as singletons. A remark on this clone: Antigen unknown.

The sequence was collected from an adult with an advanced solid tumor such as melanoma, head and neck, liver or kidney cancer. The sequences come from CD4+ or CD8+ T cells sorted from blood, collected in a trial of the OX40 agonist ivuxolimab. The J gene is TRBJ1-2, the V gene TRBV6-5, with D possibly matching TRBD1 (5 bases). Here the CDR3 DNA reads TGTGCCAGCAGTTCCGGGACGCCTAACTATGGCTACACCTTC. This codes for CASSSGTPNYGYTF.